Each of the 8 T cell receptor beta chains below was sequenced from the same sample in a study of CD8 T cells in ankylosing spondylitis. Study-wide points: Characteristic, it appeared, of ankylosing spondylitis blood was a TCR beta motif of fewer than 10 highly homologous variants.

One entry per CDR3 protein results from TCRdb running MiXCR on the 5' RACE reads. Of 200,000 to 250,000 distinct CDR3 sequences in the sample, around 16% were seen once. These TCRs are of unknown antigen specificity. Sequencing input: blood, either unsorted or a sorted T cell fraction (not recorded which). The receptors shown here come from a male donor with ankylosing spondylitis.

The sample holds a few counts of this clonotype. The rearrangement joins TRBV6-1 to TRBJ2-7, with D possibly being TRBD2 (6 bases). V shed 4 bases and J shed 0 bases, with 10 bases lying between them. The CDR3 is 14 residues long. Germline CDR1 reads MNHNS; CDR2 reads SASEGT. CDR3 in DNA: TGTGCCAGCAGTGTGATCGGGAGCTCCTACGAGCAGTACTTC. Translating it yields CASSVIGSSYEQYF.

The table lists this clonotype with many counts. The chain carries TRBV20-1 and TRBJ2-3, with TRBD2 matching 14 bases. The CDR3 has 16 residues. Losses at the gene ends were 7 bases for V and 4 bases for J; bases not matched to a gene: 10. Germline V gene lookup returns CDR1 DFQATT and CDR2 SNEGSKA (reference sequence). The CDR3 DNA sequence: TGCAGTGGCAGCCCCCGGACTAGCGGGGGGCCAGATACGCAGTATTTT. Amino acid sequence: CSGSPRTSGGPDTQYF.

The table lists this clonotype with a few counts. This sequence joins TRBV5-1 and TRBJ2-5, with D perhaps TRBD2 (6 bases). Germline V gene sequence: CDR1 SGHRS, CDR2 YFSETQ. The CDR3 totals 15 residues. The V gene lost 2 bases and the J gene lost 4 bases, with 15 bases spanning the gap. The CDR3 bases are TGCGCCAGCAGCTTCCGGGACTCCACGAGAGAGACCCAGTACTTC. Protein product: CASSFRDSTRETQYF.

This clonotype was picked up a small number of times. The CDR3, as DNA: TGTGCCAGTAGTATATGGGGGGGGCCTTACAATGAGCAGTTCTTC. It yields the protein CASSIWGGPYNEQFF. The rearrangement uses TRBV19 and TRBJ2-1, with D possibly TRBD2 on 7 matching bases. The CDR3 contains 15 residues. Germline values: CDR1 LNHDA, CDR2 SQIVND (reference sequence). V was pared by 2 bases and J by 4 bases, with 12 bases between.

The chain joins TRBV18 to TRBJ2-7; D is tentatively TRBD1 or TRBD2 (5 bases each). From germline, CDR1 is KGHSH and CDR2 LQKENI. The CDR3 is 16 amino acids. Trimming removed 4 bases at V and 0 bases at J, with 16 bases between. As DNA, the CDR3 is TGTGCCAGCTCACTTGCGGGTCCGGACAACTCCTACGAGCAGTACTTC. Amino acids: CASSLAGPDNSYEQYF.

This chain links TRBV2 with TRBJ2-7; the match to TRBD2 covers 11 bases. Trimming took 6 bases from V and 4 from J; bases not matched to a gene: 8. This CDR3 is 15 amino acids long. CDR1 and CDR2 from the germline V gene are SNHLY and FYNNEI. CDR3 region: CASSETSGSRYEQYF. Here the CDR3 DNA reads TGTGCCAGCAGCGAAACTAGCGGGAGCCGATACGAGCAGTACTTC.

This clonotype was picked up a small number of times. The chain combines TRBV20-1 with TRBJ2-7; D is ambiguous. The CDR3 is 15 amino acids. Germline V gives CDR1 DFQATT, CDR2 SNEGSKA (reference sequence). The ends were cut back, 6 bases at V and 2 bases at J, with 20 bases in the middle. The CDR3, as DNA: TGCAGTGCCCAACTTGGGGAAGCTGGGGCCTACGAGCAGTACTTC. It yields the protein CSAQLGEAGAYEQYF.

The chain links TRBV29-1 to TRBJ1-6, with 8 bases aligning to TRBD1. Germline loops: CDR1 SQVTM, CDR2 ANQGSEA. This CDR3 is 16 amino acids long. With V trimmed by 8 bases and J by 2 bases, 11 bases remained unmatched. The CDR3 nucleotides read TGCAGCCCATGGGGGCCAGGGGGCACCTATAATTCACCCCTCCACTTT. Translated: CSPWGPGGTYNSPLHF.